These 18 T cell receptor beta chains share one sample of origin, sequenced in a study of blood T cell repertoires in COVID-19. Produced via immunoSEQ multiplex PCR; TCRdb's table is partial and in-frame only. The sample contains some 94,000 clones, around nine tenths of which appear only once. Sequenced: peripheral blood. The receptor source for this set is a human donor in a cohort sampled during active COVID-19.

The rearrangement uses TRBV7-9 and TRBJ2-2, with D maybe TRBD1 (5 bases). The CDR3 is 15 amino acids. Germline V gene lookup returns CDR1 SEHNR and CDR2 FQNEAQ (reference sequence). V was shortened by 1 base and J by 4 bases, with 10 bases between the two germline ends. CDR3 in DNA: TGTGCCAGCAGCTTAGAGGGGTTGAGCACCGGGGAGCTGTTTTTT. This codes for CASSLEGLSTGELFF.

This clone was observed a single time. The chain joins TRBV7-2 to TRBJ1-5, with D perhaps TRBD1 (5 bases). This CDR3 contains 14 residues. Trimming took 7 bases from V and 1 from J, leaving 11 bases between them. Germline V gene sequence: CDR1 SGHTA, CDR2 FQGNSA. This CDR3 reads CASMSRGSNQPQHF. As DNA, the CDR3 is TGTGCCAGCATGTCTCGGGGGAGCAATCAGCCCCAGCATTTT.

V is TRBV9 and J is TRBJ2-1; 11 nucleotides line up with TRBD2. V was pared by 4 bases and J by 7 bases, with 7 bases of the junction left unmatched. Germline V CDR1 and CDR2: SGDLS, YYNGEE. The CDR3 totals 15 residues. The CDR3 spells CASSRGLADFNEQFF. The CDR3 DNA is TGTGCCAGCAGCAGGGGACTAGCGGATTTTAATGAGCAGTTCTTC.

The chain carries TRBV10-3 and TRBJ2-1; TRBD2 matches at 8 bases. Germline-derived CDR1 and CDR2 are ENHRY and SYGVKD. The CDR3 consists of 17 residues. Germline trimming cut 6 bases from V and 0 bases from J; bases unmatched to any gene: 10. The DNA of the CDR3 is TGTGCCATCAGCCGACAAACTAGCGGCTTCTCCTACAATGAGCAGTTCTTC. Residues: CAISRQTSGFSYNEQFF.

The chain couples TRBV5-1 to TRBJ2-1; 7 bases agree with TRBD2. The trim removed 7 bases at V and 6 bases at J, leaving 10 bases unmatched. The CDR3 runs to 14 residues. CDR1 SGHRS and CDR2 YFSETQ come from the germline V gene. CDR3: CASAREAMGNEQFF. The CDR3 DNA is TGCGCCAGCGCACGGGAGGCCATGGGCAATGAGCAGTTCTTC.

The chain's CDR3 is CASSQDWLGRNTEAFF. The CDR3 DNA reads as TGTGCCAGCAGCCAAGATTGGCTGGGGAGGAACACTGAAGCTTTCTTT. V and J are TRBV3-1 (or the pseudogene TRBV3-2) and TRBJ1-1; D is uncertain. Trimming removed 0 bases from V and 1 base from J, with 12 bases in between. In germline, CDR1 is LGHDT, CDR2 YNNKEL (reference sequence). This CDR3 contains 16 residues.

V and J are TRBV9 and TRBJ2-3; D is perhaps TRBD2 (7 bases). The CDR3 sequence is 17 residues long. Germline loops: CDR1 SGDLS, CDR2 YYNGEE. V lost 3 bases and J lost 0, with 17 bases in between. In DNA form, the CDR3 reads TGTGCCAGCAGCGAGCGGAGGGGGGGCCAAAGCACAGATACGCAGTATTTT. Its translation is CASSERRGGQSTDTQYF.

The J gene is TRBJ2-1, the V gene TRBV7-6; TRBD2 matches at 11 bases. Trimming at V came to 3 bases and at J to 8 bases, leaving 6 bases not matched to a gene. Germline V gene lookup returns CDR1 SGHVS and CDR2 FNYEAQ. This CDR3 is 15 amino acids long. In DNA form, the CDR3 reads TGTGCCAGCAGCTTGCTTAGCGGGGGGGACCATGAGCAGTTCTTC. Protein sequence: CASSLLSGGDHEQFF. The full variable domain, in which reference TRBV7-6 and TRBJ2-1 provide the parts outside the CDR3, is GAGVSQSPRYKVTKRGQDVALRCDPISGHVSLYWYRQALGQGPEFLTYFNYEAQQDKSGLPNDRFSAERPEGSISTLTIQRTEQRDSAMYRCASSLLSGGDHEQFFGPGTRLTVL.

This rearrangement joins TRBV29-1 to TRBJ2-5, with D tentatively TRBD1 (7 bases). Germline loops: CDR1 SQVTM, CDR2 ANQGSEA. The CDR3 spans 13 residues. Trimming left V 6 bases short and J 3 bases short, with 14 bases between. The CDR3 reads CSVPSRGEETQYF. CDR3 sequence (DNA): TGCAGCGTGCCCTCCAGGGGGGAAGAGACCCAGTACTTC.

The V gene is TRBV4-1, the J gene TRBJ2-7; D may be TRBD1 (6 bases). Looked up from germline, CDR1 is MGHRA and CDR2 is YSYEKL. Trimming cost V 3 bases and J 0 bases, with 18 bases left between them. CDR3 length: 17 residues. CDR3: CASSHDPAGTSSYEQYF. The CDR3 DNA follows: TGCGCCAGCAGCCACGATCCAGCCGGGACATCCTCCTACGAGCAGTACTTC.

This clone was observed a few times. This sequence joins TRBV30 and TRBJ1-1; 8 bases line up with TRBD1. V trimming: 1 base; J trimming: 10 bases; junction bases outside the gene matches: 11. Germline CDR1 and CDR2: GTSNPN and SVGIG (reference sequence). The CDR3 covers 14 residues. CDR3 loop: CAWSALRTGHSAFF. DNA of the CDR3: TGTGCCTGGAGTGCTCTTAGGACAGGGCATTCAGCTTTCTTT.

The chain recombines TRBV25-1 with TRBJ1-4; possible D gene TRBD1, 5 bases. V was clipped by 4 bases and J by 8 bases, with 11 bases between them. CDR1 MGHDK and CDR2 SYGVNS come from the germline V gene. CDR3 size: 13 residues. The CDR3 sequence: CASSVGVGEKLFF. CDR3 in DNA: TGTGCCAGCAGTGTAGGGGTGGGAGAAAAACTGTTTTTT.

The chain combines TRBV5-4 with TRBJ2-5, with a weak D call TRBD1 (6 bases). Germline V gene data show CDR1 as SGHNT and CDR2 as YYREEE (reference sequence). The CDR3 length is 13 residues. V gave up 5 bases and J gave up 0 bases, with 8 bases separating them. CDR3 sequence reads: CASSQGYQETQYF. CDR3 bases: TGTGCCAGCAGTCAGGGGTACCAAGAGACCCAGTACTTC.

The J gene is TRBJ1-1, the V gene TRBV6-1; D perhaps matches TRBD1 (5 bases). The V end lost 0 bases, the J end lost 4 bases, and 12 bases lay between the germline ends. The CDR3 extends over 15 amino acids. Germline assignment: CDR1 MNHNS and CDR2 SASEGT. CDR3 sequence reads: CASSEAGGIGTEAFF. The CDR3 region has the DNA TGTGCCAGCAGTGAAGCTGGGGGGATCGGCACTGAAGCTTTCTTT.

The rearrangement links TRBV5-1 to TRBJ1-1; 8 positions match TRBD1. This CDR3 comprises 13 residues. J gave up 7 bases and V 1 base, and 3 bases lay outside the gene matches. CDR1 is SGHRS and CDR2 is YFSETQ in the germline V gene. The CDR3 coding sequence is TGCGCCAGCAGCTTGTGGGGACAGGATGAAGCTTTCTTT. Translated, it gives CASSLWGQDEAFF.

J is TRBJ1-1 and V is TRBV2; no definite D call. V lost 6 bases to trimming and J lost 2 bases, with 13 bases between them. This CDR3 contains 14 residues. CDR1 and CDR2 (germline): SNHLY, FYNNEI. The CDR3 DNA reads TGTGCCAGCAGCGACGTGAACAGCAACACTGAAGCTTTCTTT. It is translated as CASSDVNSNTEAFF. Complete variable domain (other parts from reference TRBV2 and TRBJ1-1): EPEVTQTPSHQVTQMGQEVILRCVPISNHLYFYWYRQILGQKVEFLVSFYNNEISEKSEIFDDQFSVERPDGSNFTLKIRSTKLEDSAMYFCASSDVNSNTEAFFGQGTRLTVV.

The gene calls are TRBV7-3 and TRBJ2-1; TRBD2 matches 9 bases. V lost 5 bases, J lost 6 bases, and 5 bases stayed unmatched. This CDR3 comprises 14 residues. CDR1 is SGHTA, CDR2 FQGTGA, per germline. The CDR3 loop reads CASSPGLAANEQFF. For the CDR3, the DNA is TGTGCCAGCAGCCCGGGACTAGCTGCCAATGAGCAGTTCTTC.

V is TRBV16 and J is TRBJ1-1; perhaps TRBD1 as D (5 bases). The CDR3 loop spans 15 amino acids. The germline V and J ends were trimmed by 6 bases and 2 bases, with 16 bases remaining between them. The germline V gene encodes CDR1 KGHSY and CDR2 FQNENV. This CDR3 reads CASRPPGGSNTEAFF. CDR3 DNA sequence: TGTGCCAGCAGACCCCCGGGGGGAAGTAACACTGAAGCTTTCTTT. Full variable domain (rest looked up from reference TRBV16 and TRBJ1-1): GEEVAQTPKHLVRGEGQKAKLYCAPIKGHSYVFWYQQVLKNEFKFLISFQNENVFDETGMPKERFSAKCLPNSPCSLEIQATKLEDSAVYFCASRPPGGSNTEAFFGQGTRLTVV.